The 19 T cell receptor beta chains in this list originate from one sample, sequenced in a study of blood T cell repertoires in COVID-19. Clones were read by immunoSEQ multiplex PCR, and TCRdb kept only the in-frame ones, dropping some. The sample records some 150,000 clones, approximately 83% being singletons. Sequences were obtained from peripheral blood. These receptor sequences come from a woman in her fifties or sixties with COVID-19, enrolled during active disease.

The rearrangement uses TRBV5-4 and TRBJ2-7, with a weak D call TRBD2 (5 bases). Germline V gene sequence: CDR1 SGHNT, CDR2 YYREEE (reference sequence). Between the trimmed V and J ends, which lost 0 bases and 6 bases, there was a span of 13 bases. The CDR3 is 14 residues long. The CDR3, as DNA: TGTGCCAGCAGCTTGGATCGGACGGGGAGCGAGCAGTACGTC. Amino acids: CASSLDRTGSEQYV.

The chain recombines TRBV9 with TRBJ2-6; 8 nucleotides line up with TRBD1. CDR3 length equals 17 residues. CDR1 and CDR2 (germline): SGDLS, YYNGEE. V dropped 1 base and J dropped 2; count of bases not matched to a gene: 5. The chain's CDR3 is CASSVRDRQPGANVLTF. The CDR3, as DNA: TGTGCCAGCAGCGTAAGGGACAGGCAACCTGGGGCCAACGTCCTGACTTTC.

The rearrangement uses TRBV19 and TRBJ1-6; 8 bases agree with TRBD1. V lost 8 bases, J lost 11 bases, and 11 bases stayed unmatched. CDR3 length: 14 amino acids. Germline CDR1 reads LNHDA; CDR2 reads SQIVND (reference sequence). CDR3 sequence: CASGQGGIGPPLHF. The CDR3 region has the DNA TGTGCCAGTGGACAGGGAGGAATCGGCCCACCCCTCCACTTT.

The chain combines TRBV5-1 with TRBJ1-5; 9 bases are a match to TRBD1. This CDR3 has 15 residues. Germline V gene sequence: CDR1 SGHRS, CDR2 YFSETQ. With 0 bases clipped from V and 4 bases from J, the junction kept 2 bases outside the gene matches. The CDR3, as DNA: TGCGCCAGCAGCTTGGGGACAGGGGAGAATCAGCCCCAGCATTTT. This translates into CASSLGTGENQPQHF.

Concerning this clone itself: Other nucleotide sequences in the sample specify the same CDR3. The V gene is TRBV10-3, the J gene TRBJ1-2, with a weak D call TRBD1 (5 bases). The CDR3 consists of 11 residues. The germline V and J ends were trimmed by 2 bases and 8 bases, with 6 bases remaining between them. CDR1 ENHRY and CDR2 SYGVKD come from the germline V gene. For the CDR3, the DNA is TGTGCCATCAGTGAGGGGGGGGGCTACACCTTC. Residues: CAISEGGGYTF.

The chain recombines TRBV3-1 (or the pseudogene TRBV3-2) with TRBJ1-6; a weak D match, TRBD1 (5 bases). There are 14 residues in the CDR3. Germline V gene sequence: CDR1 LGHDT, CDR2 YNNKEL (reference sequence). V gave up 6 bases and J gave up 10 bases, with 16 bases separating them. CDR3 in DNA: TGTGCCAGCAGTCAGGTCGGGGGAAACTCACCCCTCCACTTT. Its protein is CASSQVGGNSPLHF.

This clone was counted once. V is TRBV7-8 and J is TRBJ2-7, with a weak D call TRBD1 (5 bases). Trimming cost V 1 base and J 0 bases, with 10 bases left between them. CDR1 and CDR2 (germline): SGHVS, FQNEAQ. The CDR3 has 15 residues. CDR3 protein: CASSLVHQGSYEQYF. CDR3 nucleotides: TGTGCCAGCAGCTTAGTTCACCAGGGCTCCTACGAGCAGTACTTC.

CDR3 region: CASGTGGVTEAFF. The CDR3 DNA follows: TGTGCCAGCGGAACAGGGGGCGTAACTGAAGCTTTCTTT. The V call is TRBV6-5, the J call TRBJ1-1; 9 nucleotides match TRBD1. The CDR3 has 13 amino acids. Germline V lookup: CDR1 MNHEY, CDR2 SVGAGI. V dropped 8 bases and J dropped 5; count of bases not matched to a gene: 6.

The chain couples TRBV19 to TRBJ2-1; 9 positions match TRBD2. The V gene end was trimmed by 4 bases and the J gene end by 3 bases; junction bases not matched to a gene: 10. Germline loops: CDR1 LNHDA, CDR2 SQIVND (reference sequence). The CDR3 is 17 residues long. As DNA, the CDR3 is TGTGCCAGTAGTAACTATTTAGCGGGAGTAGGCTACAATGAGCAGTTCTTC. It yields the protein CASSNYLAGVGYNEQFF. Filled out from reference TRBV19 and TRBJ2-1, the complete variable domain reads DGGITQSPKYLFRKEGQNVTLSCEQNLNHDAMYWYRQDPGQGLRLIYYSQIVNDFQKGDIAEGYSVSREKKESFPLTVTSAQKNPTAFYLCASSNYLAGVGYNEQFFGPGTRLTVL.

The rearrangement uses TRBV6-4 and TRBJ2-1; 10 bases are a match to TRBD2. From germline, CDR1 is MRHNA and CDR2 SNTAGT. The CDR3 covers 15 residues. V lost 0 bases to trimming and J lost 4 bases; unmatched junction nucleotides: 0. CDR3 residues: CASSDSAGGYNEQFF. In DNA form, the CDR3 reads TGTGCCAGCAGTGACTCAGCGGGAGGGTACAATGAGCAGTTCTTC.

The CDR3 region has the DNA TGCGCCAGCAGCCACCAGGCCCAGCATTTT. Its protein product is CASSHQAQHF. The chain combines TRBV5-1 with TRBJ1-5; no reliable D call. The germline CDR1 and CDR2 sequences are SGHRS and YFSETQ. The CDR3 has 10 residues. V lost 4 bases, J lost 11 bases, and 7 bases lay in between.

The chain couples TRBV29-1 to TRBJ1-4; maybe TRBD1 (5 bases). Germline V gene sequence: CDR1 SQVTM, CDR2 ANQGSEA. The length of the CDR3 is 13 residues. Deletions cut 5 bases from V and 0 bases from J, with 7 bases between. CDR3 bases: TGCAGCGTTATGACAGCAACTAATGAAAAACTGTTTTTT. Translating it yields CSVMTATNEKLFF.

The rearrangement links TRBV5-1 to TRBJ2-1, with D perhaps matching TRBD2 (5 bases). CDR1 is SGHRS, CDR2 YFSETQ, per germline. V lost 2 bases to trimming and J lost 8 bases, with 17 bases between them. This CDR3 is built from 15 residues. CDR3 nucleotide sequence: TGCGCCAGCAGCTTTACGAGGGAACGGATCGATGAGCAGTTCTTC. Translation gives CASSFTRERIDEQFF.

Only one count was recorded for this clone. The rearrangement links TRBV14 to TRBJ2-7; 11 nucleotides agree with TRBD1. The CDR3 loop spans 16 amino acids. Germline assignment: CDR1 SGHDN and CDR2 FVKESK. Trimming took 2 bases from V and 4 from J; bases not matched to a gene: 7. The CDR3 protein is CASSQLMDRGQYEQYF. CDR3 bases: TGTGCCAGCAGCCAACTCATGGACAGGGGGCAATACGAGCAGTACTTC.

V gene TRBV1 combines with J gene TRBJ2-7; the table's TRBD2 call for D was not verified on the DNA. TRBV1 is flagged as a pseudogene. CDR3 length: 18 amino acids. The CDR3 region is CTSSPGARTSAFFSEQYF. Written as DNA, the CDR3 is TGCACCAGCAGCCCGGGGGCCCGTACTAGCGCATTTTTTTCCGAGCAGTACTTC.

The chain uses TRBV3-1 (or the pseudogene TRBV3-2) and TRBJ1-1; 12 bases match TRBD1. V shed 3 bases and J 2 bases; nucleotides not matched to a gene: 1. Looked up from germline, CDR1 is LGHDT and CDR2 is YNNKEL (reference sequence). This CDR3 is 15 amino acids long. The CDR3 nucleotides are TGTGCCAGCAGCCAGGGACAGGGGGCAAACACTGAAGCTTTCTTT. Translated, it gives CASSQGQGANTEAFF.

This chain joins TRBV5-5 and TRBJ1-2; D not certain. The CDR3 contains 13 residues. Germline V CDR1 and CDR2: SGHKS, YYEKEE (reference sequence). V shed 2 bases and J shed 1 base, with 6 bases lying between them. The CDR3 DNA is TGTGCCAGCAGCTTCTCCAGTAACTATGGCTACACCTTC. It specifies CASSFSSNYGYTF.

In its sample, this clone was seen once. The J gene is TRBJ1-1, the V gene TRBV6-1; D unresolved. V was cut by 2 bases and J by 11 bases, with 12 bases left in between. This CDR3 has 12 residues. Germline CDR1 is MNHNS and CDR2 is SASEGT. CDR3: CASSESPPWAFF. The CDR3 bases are TGTGCCAGCAGTGAAAGCCCCCCATGGGCTTTCTTT.

CDR3 in amino acids: CATGTGNSPLHF. The CDR3 DNA reads TGTGCCACCGGGACAGGGAATTCACCCCTCCACTTT. The V and J genes are TRBV10-3 and TRBJ1-6; 9 bases align to TRBD1. The V gene's germline CDR1 is ENHRY and CDR2 SYGVKD. The CDR3 has 12 residues. Trimming took 10 bases from V and 7 from J; bases not matched to a gene: 2.